Below, 24 T cell receptor beta chains from the same sample are listed, as sequenced in a study of T cell changes during pregnancy in multiple sclerosis. Clones were sequenced by immunoSEQ multiplex PCR, and TCRdb holds only the in-frame ones, with some missing. The table has about 42,000 clones, 84% seen once; the top ten hold about 0.6%. The specimen comprised CD4+ T cells from peripheral blood mononuclear cells, sampled before pregnancy. These receptors were collected from a female donor with multiple sclerosis, enrolled in a pregnancy study.

This clone was observed a single time. The rearrangement joins TRBV6-5 to TRBJ1-2; tentatively, D is TRBD1 (5 bases). CDR1 is MNHEY, CDR2 SVGAGI, per germline. V was cut by 0 bases and J by 5 bases, with 13 bases left in between. The CDR3 covers 15 residues. CDR3 amino acids: CASSYSGGEGYGYTF. In nucleotides, the CDR3 is TGTGCCAGCAGTTACTCGGGGGGGGAGGGGTATGGCTACACCTTC.

J is TRBJ1-2 and V is TRBV18; no reliable D call. This CDR3 is built from 14 residues. The ends were cut back, 1 base at V and 4 bases at J, with 10 bases in the middle. CDR1 is KGHSH and CDR2 is LQKENI in the germline V gene. The CDR3 DNA is TGTGCCAGCTCACCACTAGGTGAGGTCTATGGCTACACCTTC. Amino acids: CASSPLGEVYGYTF.

The chain carries TRBV5-6 and TRBJ1-2; 9 bases map to TRBD1. The CDR3 sequence is 16 residues long. Germline loops: CDR1 SGHDT, CDR2 YYEEEE. The V and J ends lost 3 bases and 8 bases, in that order; junction bases with no gene match: 14. The CDR3, as DNA: TGTGCCAGCAGCTCGCCGGGACAGGGAAGGCTCGTGGGCTACACCTTC. It codes for CASSSPGQGRLVGYTF. Complete variable domain (other parts from reference TRBV5-6 and TRBJ1-2): DAGVTQSPTHLIKTRGQQVTLRCSPKSGHDTVSWYQQALGQGPQFIFQYYEEEERQRGNFPDRFSGHQFPNYSSELNVNALLLGDSALYLCASSSPGQGRLVGYTFGSGTRLTVV.

V gene TRBV5-4 combines with J gene TRBJ2-7; possibly TRBD1 for D (5 bases). V was pared by 3 bases and J by 6 bases, with 19 bases between. CDR3 length equals 15 residues. From germline, CDR1 is SGHNT and CDR2 YYREEE (reference sequence). The CDR3 sequence: CASSSSQGKLGEQYF. The CDR3 region has the DNA TGTGCCAGCAGCTCCTCTCAGGGAAAATTGGGCGAGCAGTACTTC.

As concerns this clone: At one boundary the junction diverges from the germline segment, which might be a read error. The genes are TRBV9 and TRBJ1-2, with D perhaps TRBD1 (6 bases). The CDR3 has 12 residues. CDR1 is SGDLS and CDR2 is YYNGEE in the germline V gene. CDR3 amino acids: CASSVVDGTPIF. As DNA, the CDR3 is TGTGCCAGCAGCGTAGTAGACGGGACACCGATCTTC.

This clone was detected a few times. The chain recombines TRBV11-1 with TRBJ1-1; possible D gene TRBD1, 5 bases. This CDR3 has 13 amino acids. V gave up 5 bases and J gave up 1 base, with 8 bases separating them. CDR1 SGHAT and CDR2 FQDESV come from the germline V gene (reference sequence). The CDR3 reads CASSTTGNTEAFF. The DNA of the CDR3 is TGTGCCAGCAGCACTACAGGGAACACTGAAGCTTTCTTT.

The chain joins TRBV7-9 to TRBJ1-1; D is possibly TRBD1 (5 bases). Germline lookup yields CDR1 SEHNR and CDR2 FQNEAQ (reference sequence). CDR3 length: 13 residues. The germline V and J ends were trimmed by 5 bases and 2 bases, with 9 bases remaining between them. CDR3 sequence: CASSPRENTEAFF. The CDR3, as DNA: TGTGCCAGCAGCCCCAGGGAAAACACTGAAGCTTTCTTT.

Written as DNA, the CDR3 is TGTGCCAGCAGCCGAAGGACAGGGGATGGCTACACCTTC. It translates to CASSRRTGDGYTF. This chain connects TRBV14 to TRBJ1-2; 9 bases are shared with TRBD1. CDR3 length: 13 residues. Germline CDR1 is SGHDN and CDR2 is FVKESK. Germline trimming cut 4 bases from V and 6 bases from J; bases unmatched to any gene: 3.

The chain joins TRBV4-1 to TRBJ1-1; TRBD1 matches at 8 bases. CDR1 is MGHRA, CDR2 YSYEKL, per germline. CDR3 length equals 16 residues. Trimming removed 6 bases from V and 4 bases from J; junction bases left unmatched: 13. Here the CDR3 DNA reads TGCGCCAGCAGAACCCTCCGTCCAGGGGGCGTCACTGAAGCTTTCTTT. This sequence encodes CASRTLRPGGVTEAFF.

The gene calls are TRBV9 and TRBJ1-1; unclear D gene. The ends were cut back, 4 bases at V and 1 base at J, with 5 bases in the middle. Germline assignment: CDR1 SGDLS and CDR2 YYNGEE. This CDR3 region has 12 residues. The CDR3 is CASSRGNTEAFF. The CDR3 region has the DNA TGTGCCAGCAGCCGCGGGAACACTGAAGCTTTCTTT.

This clone was picked up one time. The J gene is TRBJ1-6, the V gene TRBV6-4, with 7 bases matching TRBD1. Germline V gene data show CDR1 as MRHNA and CDR2 as SNTAGT. V was pared by 0 bases and J by 9 bases, with 2 bases of the junction left unmatched. This CDR3 comprises 14 residues. The CDR3 region is CASSDSPGGSPLHF. CDR3 in DNA: TGTGCCAGCAGTGACTCCCCAGGGGGTTCACCCCTCCACTTT.

The chain recombines TRBV6-1 with TRBJ2-5; D is uncertain. CDR1 and CDR2 (germline): MNHNS, SASEGT. The CDR3 totals 14 residues. The V gene lost 1 base and the J gene lost 4 bases, with 10 bases spanning the gap. CDR3 sequence: CASSEGAGVETQYF. DNA for the CDR3: TGTGCCAGCAGTGAAGGAGCTGGAGTAGAGACCCAGTACTTC.

This clone appeared a few times. V usage is TRBV7-2 and J usage is TRBJ2-5; D possibly corresponds to TRBD1 (6 bases). Trimming shortened V by 5 bases and J by 5 bases, and 12 bases separated the two germline ends. There are 13 residues in the CDR3. Germline V gene sequence: CDR1 SGHTA, CDR2 FQGNSA. CDR3 sequence reads: CASSEQGRETQYF. The CDR3 nucleotides are TGTGCCAGCAGCGAACAGGGTAGGGAGACCCAGTACTTC.

There are a few counts of this clone. The rearrangement uses TRBV10-1 and TRBJ1-1; D is perhaps TRBD1 (6 bases). Germline V lookup: CDR1 WNHNN, CDR2 SYGVQD (reference sequence). This CDR3 comprises 13 residues. Deletions cut 5 bases from V and 7 bases from J, with 14 bases between. The CDR3 spells CASSRQAEGEAFF. The CDR3 nucleotides are TGCGCCAGCAGTCGACAGGCCGAGGGTGAAGCTTTCTTT.

With respect to this clone: In the same sample, other DNA sequences code for this CDR3. The chain uses TRBV5-6 and TRBJ1-2, with D unclear. This CDR3 spans 11 amino acids. Germline loops: CDR1 SGHDT, CDR2 YYEEEE. V was clipped by 3 bases and J by 5 bases, with 5 bases between them. Here the CDR3 DNA reads TGTGCCAGCAGCTCCTATTATGGCTACACCTTC. Protein product: CASSSYYGYTF.

This chain uses TRBV27 with TRBJ1-4; 8 bases are shared with TRBD1. J gave up 8 bases and V 4 bases, and 9 bases lay outside the gene matches. The length of the CDR3 is 15 residues. Germline V gene sequence: CDR1 MNHEY, CDR2 SMNVEV (reference sequence). Here the CDR3 reads CASSSRTGSYEKLFF. For the CDR3, the DNA is TGTGCCAGCAGTTCCCGGACAGGGAGTTACGAAAAACTGTTTTTT.

The genes are TRBV29-1 and TRBJ2-7, with TRBD2 as a possible D gene (6 bases). V shed 7 bases and J shed 2 bases, with 18 bases lying between them. Germline assignment: CDR1 SQVTM and CDR2 ANQGSEA. This CDR3 is 14 amino acids long. Here the CDR3 DNA reads TGCAGCGCCCTTTTGGGGGGAGGCGCCTACGAGCAGTACTTC. Its translation: CSALLGGGAYEQYF.

The chain joins TRBV28 to TRBJ2-7; D may be TRBD1 (5 bases). Germline V gene sequence: CDR1 MDHEN, CDR2 SYDVKM. This CDR3 has 13 amino acids. With 7 bases removed from V and 4 bases from J, the gap between germline ends came to 14 bases. CDR3 sequence: CASNQGVPYEQYF. CDR3 DNA sequence: TGTGCCAGCAACCAAGGGGTCCCTTACGAGCAGTACTTC.

This clone came up once. This chain joins TRBV19 and TRBJ1-5; D is unresolved. The length of the CDR3 is 18 residues. CDR1 LNHDA and CDR2 SQIVND come from the germline V gene (reference sequence). Trimming stripped 5 bases from V and 0 bases from J, with 20 bases between. For the CDR3, the DNA is TGTGCCAGTAGTCCCCGCCGCAGAATAAGAAATAGCAATCAGCCCCAGCATTTT. Translating it yields CASSPRRRIRNSNQPQHF.

The chain couples TRBV6-5 to TRBJ1-2; 7 bases align to TRBD1. The length of the CDR3 is 16 residues. With V trimmed by 1 base and J by 7 bases, 12 bases remained unmatched. The germline V gene encodes CDR1 MNHEY and CDR2 SVGAGI. CDR3 amino acids: CASSYYGGQMTGGYTF. CDR3 DNA: TGTGCCAGCAGTTACTACGGGGGACAGATGACGGGTGGCTACACCTTC.

The chain has TRBV14 and TRBJ1-1, with D perhaps matching TRBD1 (5 bases). Trimming shortened V by 6 bases and J by 3 bases, and 11 bases separated the two germline ends. The CDR3 covers 13 residues. Germline CDR1 SGHDN, CDR2 FVKESK. The CDR3 DNA follows: TGTGCCAGCAGTTTCGGGGGAGACACTGAAGCTTTCTTT. It translates to CASSFGGDTEAFF.

The gene calls are TRBV9 and TRBJ2-1; D remains ambiguous. Trimming cost V 2 bases and J 5 bases, with 20 bases left between them. Germline lookup yields CDR1 SGDLS and CDR2 YYNGEE. The CDR3 totals 17 residues. The CDR3 region is CASSVGTIGLLDNEQFF. The CDR3 region has the DNA TGTGCCAGCAGCGTTGGTACTATCGGTCTCTTGGACAATGAGCAGTTCTTC.

The chain is built from TRBV7-2 and TRBJ2-7; D is perhaps TRBD1 (6 bases). Trimming removed 2 bases from V and 4 bases from J, with 9 bases in between. The CDR3 has 13 residues. The germline V gene encodes CDR1 SGHTA and CDR2 FQGNSA. CDR3 amino acids: CASSLQGIYEQYF. CDR3 bases: TGTGCCAGCAGCTTACAGGGGATATACGAGCAGTACTTC.

The chain links TRBV7-9 to TRBJ1-1; possible D gene TRBD1, 5 bases. Trimming removed 3 bases from V and 5 bases from J, with 13 bases in between. CDR1 is SEHNR, CDR2 FQNEAQ, per germline (reference sequence). The CDR3 loop spans 14 amino acids. The CDR3 here is CASSLGPGGTEAFF. CDR3 bases: TGTGCCAGCAGCTTGGGCCCCGGGGGTACTGAAGCTTTCTTT.